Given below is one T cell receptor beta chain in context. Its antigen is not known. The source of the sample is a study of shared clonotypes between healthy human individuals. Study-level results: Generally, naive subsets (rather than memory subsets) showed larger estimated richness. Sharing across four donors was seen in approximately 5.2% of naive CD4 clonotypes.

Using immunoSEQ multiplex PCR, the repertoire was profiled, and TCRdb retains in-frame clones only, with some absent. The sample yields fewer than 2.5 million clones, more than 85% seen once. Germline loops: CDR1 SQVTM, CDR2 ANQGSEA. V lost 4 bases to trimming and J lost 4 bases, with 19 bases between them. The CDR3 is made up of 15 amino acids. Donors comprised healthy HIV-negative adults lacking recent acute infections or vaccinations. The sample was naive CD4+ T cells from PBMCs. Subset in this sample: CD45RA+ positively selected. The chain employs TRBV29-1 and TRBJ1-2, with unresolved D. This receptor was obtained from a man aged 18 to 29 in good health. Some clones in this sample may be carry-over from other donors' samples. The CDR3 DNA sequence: TGCAGCGTTGCACCGTTTGTTGACGGGTCCTATGGCTACACCTTC. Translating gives CSVAPFVDGSYGYTF.